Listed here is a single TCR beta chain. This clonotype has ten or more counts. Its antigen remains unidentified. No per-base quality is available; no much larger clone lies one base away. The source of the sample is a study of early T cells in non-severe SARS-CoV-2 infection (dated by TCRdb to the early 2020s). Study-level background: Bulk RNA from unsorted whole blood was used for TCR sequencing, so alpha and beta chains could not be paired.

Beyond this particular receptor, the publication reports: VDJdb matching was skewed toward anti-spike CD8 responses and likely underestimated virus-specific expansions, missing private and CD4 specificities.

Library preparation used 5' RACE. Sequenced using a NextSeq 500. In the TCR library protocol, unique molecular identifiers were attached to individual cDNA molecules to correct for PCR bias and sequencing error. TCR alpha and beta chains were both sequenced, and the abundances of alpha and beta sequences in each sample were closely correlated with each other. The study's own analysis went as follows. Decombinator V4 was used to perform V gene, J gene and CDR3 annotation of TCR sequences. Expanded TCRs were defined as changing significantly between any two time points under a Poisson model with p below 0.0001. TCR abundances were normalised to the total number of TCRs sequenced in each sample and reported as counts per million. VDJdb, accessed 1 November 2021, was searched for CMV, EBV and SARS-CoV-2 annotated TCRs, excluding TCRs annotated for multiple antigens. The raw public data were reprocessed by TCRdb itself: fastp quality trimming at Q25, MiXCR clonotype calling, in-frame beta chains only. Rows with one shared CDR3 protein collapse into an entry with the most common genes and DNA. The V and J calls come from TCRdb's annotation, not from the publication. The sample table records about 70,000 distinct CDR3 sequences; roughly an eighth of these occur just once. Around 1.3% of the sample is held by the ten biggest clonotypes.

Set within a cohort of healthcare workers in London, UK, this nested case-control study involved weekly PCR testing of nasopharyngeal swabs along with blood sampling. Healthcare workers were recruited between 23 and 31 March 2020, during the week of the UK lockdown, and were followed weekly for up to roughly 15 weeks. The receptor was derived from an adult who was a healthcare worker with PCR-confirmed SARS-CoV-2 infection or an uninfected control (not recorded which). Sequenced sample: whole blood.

This receptor carries the CDR3 CASTVGLARNEQFF. The DNA sequence follows: TGTGCCAGCACTGTGGGACTAGCGCGGAATGAGCAGTTCTTC. The chain links TRBV9 with TRBJ2-1, with 10 bases matching TRBD2. From the cysteine up to the phenylalanine, the CDR3 has a length of 14 residues. The retained sequence is limited to the CDR3, 42 bases, with the frame set at the first base. The germline V gene yields SGDLS for CDR1 and YYNGEE for CDR2. After removal of 6 bases from V and 7 bases from J, the junction retains 7 bases not matched to a gene.